This is a list of T cell receptor beta chains from one sample in a study of vaccination and CD4 T cells after COVID-19. For these TCRs, the target antigens are not known. TCRdb independently ran MiXCR on the PCR reads; one entry per CDR3 protein. In the table there are 11,000 to 15,000 distinct CDR3 sequences, 61% of which are singletons. Sequencing was carried out using CD4+ T cells from blood, cultured in vitro. These receptors all come from a human donor who had recovered from COVID-19. Each CDR3 is given with its conserved first and last residue. D genes are given only for firm matches. Expanded clones are given a class, and other clones once, few, many or no size at all.

D gene	clone size	V gene	J gene	CDR3 protein	CDR3 DNA
NA	NA	TRBV7-7	TRBJ2-2	CASEGNTGELFF	TGTGCAAGCGAGGGGAACACCGGGGAGCTGTTTTTT
NA	NA	TRBV6-5	TRBJ1-6	CASSYAVERASPLHF	TGTGCCAGCAGTTACGCAGTTGAGAGGGCTTCACCCCTCCACTTT
TRBD1	NA	TRBV2	TRBJ1-3	CASSAAGTGTGNTIYF	TGTGCCAGCAGTGCGGCCGGGACAGGGACCGGAAACACCATATATTTT
NA	NA	TRBV6-1	TRBJ1-6	CASSTRRGGSPLHF	TGTGCCAGCAGCACCCGACGGGGAGGGTCACCCCTCCACTTT
TRBD2	once	TRBV15	TRBJ2-1	CATSTGLAGYEQFF	TGTGCCACCAGCACGGGACTAGCGGGATATGAGCAGTTCTTC
TRBD2	NA	TRBV10-3	TRBJ2-1	CAISGTSGGAGEQFF	TGTGCCATCAGTGGAACTAGCGGGGGGGCAGGTGAGCAGTTCTTC
TRBD1	few	TRBV10-3	TRBJ1-5	CATVQGLSNQPQHF	TGTGCCACCGTACAGGGGCTTAGCAATCAGCCCCAGCATTTT
TRBD2	NA	TRBV30	TRBJ2-2	CAWRTWTSEHGELFF	TGTGCCTGGAGAACCTGGACTAGCGAGCACGGGGAGCTGTTTTTT
NA	NA	TRBV6-1	TRBJ2-7	CASRRGTYEQYF	TGTGCCAGCAGAAGAGGGACCTACGAGCAGTACTTC
NA	once	TRBV20-1	TRBJ2-2	CSATIASGELFF	TGCAGTGCTACCATTGCTAGCGGGGAGCTGTTTTTT
TRBD2	NA	TRBV20-1	TRBJ2-2	CSARPSGGAGAGELFF	TGCAGTGCTAGGCCCAGCGGGGGGGCCGGAGCCGGGGAGCTGTTTTTT
NA	NA	TRBV6-5	TRBJ1-2	CASSYSVGYTF	TGTGCCAGCAGTTACTCTGTTGGCTACACCTTC
NA	NA	TRBV7-8	TRBJ2-3	CASSLLRRGTDTQYF	TGTGCCAGCAGCCTCCTCCGGAGGGGAACAGATACGCAGTATTTT
NA	NA	TRBV20-1	TRBJ2-7	CSAREEGTARYEQYF	TGCAGTGCTAGAGAAGAAGGGACTGCAAGGTACGAGCAGTACTTC
NA	NA	TRBV10-3	TRBJ2-3	CAISDSQGTTDTQYF	TGTGCCATCAGTGACTCCCAAGGGACGACAGATACGCAGTATTTT
TRBD1	NA	TRBV2	TRBJ1-5	CASSLQGVGNQPQHF	TGTGCCAGCAGTCTACAGGGGGTAGGCAATCAGCCCCAGCATTTT
NA	NA	TRBV6-1	TRBJ1-2	CASSESAGGGYTF	TGTGCCAGCAGTGAGTCGGCGGGCGGGGGCTACACCTTC
TRBD1	NA	TRBV24-1	TRBJ1-2	CATSDSGTGGVYGYTF	TGTGCCACCAGTGACTCTGGGACAGGTGGAGTCTATGGCTACACCTTC
TRBD1	NA	TRBV27	TRBJ1-2	CASSSPGQGNDGYTF	TGTGCCAGCAGTTCCCCGGGACAGGGAAACGATGGCTACACCTTC
TRBD1	NA	TRBV6-1	TRBJ1-1	CASSRQGGTEAFF	TGTGCCAGCAGTCGACAGGGCGGCACTGAAGCTTTCTTT
NA	once	TRBV6-1	TRBJ2-7	CASSEQGISYEQYF	TGTGCCAGCAGTGAACAGGGGATTTCCTACGAGCAGTACTTC
NA	NA	TRBV19	TRBJ1-1	CASRGPSPEAFF	TGTGCCAGTAGGGGGCCCTCCCCTGAAGCTTTCTTT
TRBD1	few	TRBV7-2	TRBJ2-2	CASSWTGVANTGELFF	TGTGCCAGCAGCTGGACAGGGGTTGCGAACACCGGGGAGCTGTTTTTT
TRBD1	NA	TRBV20-1	TRBJ1-3	CSARAQGAGNTIYF	TGCAGTGCTAGAGCCCAGGGGGCTGGAAACACCATATATTTT
NA	NA	TRBV14	TRBJ1-2	CASSQEGYGYTF	TGTGCCAGCAGCCAAGAAGGATATGGCTACACCTTC
NA	NA	TRBV6-5	TRBJ1-1	CASSYLAANTEAFF	TGTGCCAGCAGTTACCTGGCAGCGAACACTGAAGCTTTCTTT
TRBD1	NA	TRBV10-3	TRBJ1-1	CAISLTGGLDTEAFF	TGTGCCATCAGCCTTACAGGGGGATTAGACACTGAAGCTTTCTTT
NA	few	TRBV6-2/TRBV6-3	TRBJ2-3	CASSYGDSTDTQYF	TGTGCCAGCAGTTACGGGGATAGCACAGATACGCAGTATTTT
NA	NA	TRBV10-2	TRBJ1-2	CASSLGDGYTF	TGCGCCAGCAGTCTGGGTGATGGCTACACCTTC
TRBD1	NA	TRBV6-5	TRBJ1-6	CASSYGWQGAAGAPLHF	TGTGCCAGCAGTTACGGGTGGCAGGGGGCGGCGGGGGCACCCCTCCACTTT
NA	NA	TRBV7-9	TRBJ2-7	CASSFLGAEQYF	TGTGCCAGCAGCTTCTTAGGGGCCGAGCAGTACTTC
NA	NA	TRBV6-5	TRBJ2-3	CASSYSILGTHTDTQYF	TGTGCCAGCAGTTACTCGATTCTGGGGACGCACACAGATACGCAGTATTTT
NA	NA	TRBV28	TRBJ1-1	CASSFANTEAFF	TGTGCCAGCAGTTTCGCAAACACTGAAGCTTTCTTT
NA	NA	TRBV19	TRBJ1-4	CASSRVGPLNEKLFF	TGTGCCAGTAGTCGGGTCGGGCCGCTTAATGAAAAACTGTTTTTT
TRBD1	NA	TRBV15	TRBJ1-2	CATSRVGTGGHPNYGYTF	TGTGCCACCAGCAGAGTGGGGACAGGGGGCCATCCTAACTATGGCTACACCTTC
NA	NA	TRBV21-1	TRBJ2-5	CASSKDADRGRRETQYF	TGTGCCAGCAGCAAAGATGCAGATCGGGGCCGACGAGAGACCCAGTACTTC
NA	NA	TRBV20-1	TRBJ1-5	CSAERENSNQPQHF	TGCAGTGCTGAGAGGGAGAATAGCAATCAGCCCCAGCATTTT
NA	NA	TRBV28	TRBJ1-1	CASSLYRQSNTEAFF	TGTGCCAGCAGTTTATACCGACAGTCGAACACTGAAGCTTTCTTT
NA	few	TRBV6-4	TRBJ1-2	CASRARDLANYGYTF	TGTGCCAGCAGGGCCAGGGACCTAGCTAACTATGGCTACACCTTC
NA	NA	TRBV6-5	TRBJ1-3	CASSYYGGGNTIYF	TGTGCCAGCAGTTACTACGGGGGTGGAAACACCATATATTTT
TRBD1	few	TRBV7-6	TRBJ2-5	CASSLTGAVQETQYF	TGTGCTAGCAGCTTGACAGGGGCAGTACAAGAGACCCAGTACTTC
NA	few	TRBV2	TRBJ2-3	CASSLRAAGLGTDTQYF	TGTGCCAGCAGCCTAAGGGCGGCGGGCCTGGGGACAGATACGCAGTATTTT
NA	NA	TRBV19	TRBJ2-5	CASSMLQGVETQYF	TGTGCCAGTAGTATGTTACAGGGAGTAGAGACCCAGTACTTC
TRBD1	NA	TRBV6-1	TRBJ1-1	CASRPLDRGRTEAFF	TGTGCCAGCAGACCCCTCGACAGGGGGAGAACTGAAGCTTTCTTT
NA	NA	TRBV20-1	TRBJ1-6	CSAKKPGQPFLHF	TGCAGTGCCAAAAAACCGGGGCAGCCCTTTCTCCACTTT
NA	few	TRBV19	TRBJ1-2	CASSPGRIPYGYTF	TGTGCCAGTAGCCCGGGCCGAATTCCTTATGGCTACACCTTC
NA	NA	TRBV12-3/TRBV12-4	TRBJ1-1	CASSWGGEAFF	TGTGCCAGCAGCTGGGGGGGAGAAGCTTTCTTT
TRBD1	once	TRBV20-1	TRBJ1-1	CSAQPGQKNTEAFF	TGCAGTGCCCAACCGGGACAGAAGAACACTGAAGCTTTCTTT
TRBD2	NA	TRBV20-1	TRBJ2-2	CSARGLAGANTGELFF	TGCAGTGCTAGAGGACTAGCGGGAGCGAACACCGGGGAGCTGTTTTTT
TRBD1	NA	TRBV15	TRBJ1-1	CATSRHLTGTGVNTEAFF	TGTGCCACCAGCAGACACCTCACTGGGACAGGGGTGAACACTGAAGCTTTCTTT
TRBD1	NA	TRBV27	TRBJ2-2	CVSSSYRGWSGELFF	TGTGTCAGCAGTTCGTACAGGGGTTGGAGCGGGGAGCTGTTTTTT